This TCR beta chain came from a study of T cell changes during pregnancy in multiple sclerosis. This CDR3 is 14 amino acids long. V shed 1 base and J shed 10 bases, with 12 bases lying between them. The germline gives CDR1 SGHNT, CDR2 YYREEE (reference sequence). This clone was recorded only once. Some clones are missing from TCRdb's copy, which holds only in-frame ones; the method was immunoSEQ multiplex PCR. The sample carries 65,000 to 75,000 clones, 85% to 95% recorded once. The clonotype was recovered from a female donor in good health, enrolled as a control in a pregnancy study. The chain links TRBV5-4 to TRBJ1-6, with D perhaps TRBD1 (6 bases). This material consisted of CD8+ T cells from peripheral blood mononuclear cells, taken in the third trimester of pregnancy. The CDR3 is CASSLNRAISPLHF. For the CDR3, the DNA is TGTGCCAGCAGCTTGAACAGGGCCATATCACCCCTCCACTTT.